Given below is one TCR beta chain in context. What it binds is unknown. This CDR3 is also generated by other DNA sequences in the sample. This record comes from a study of shared clonotypes between healthy human individuals. TCRdb keeps only in-frame clones here, not all; method: immunoSEQ multiplex PCR. Of approximately 2.5 million clones listed, over 85% were seen once; the top ten hold around 0.14%. Study-wide points: Naive CD4 clonotype sharing across a few donors was roughly 5%. Despite large depth, rarefaction showed incomplete sorted-subset sequencing. Naive subsets typically showed greater estimated richness than memory subsets.

The CDR3 is made up of 13 amino acids. Trimming stripped 6 bases from V and 0 bases from J, with 6 bases between. Germline loops: CDR1 LNHDA, CDR2 SQIVND (reference sequence). The rearrangement links TRBV19 to TRBJ1-3; D is unresolved. The sample taken for sequencing was naive CD4+ T cells sorted from blood. The subset here: CD45RA+ positively selected. This receptor was taken from a man aged 18 to 30 in good health. The CDR3 sequence: CASRLSSGNTIYF. CDR3 DNA sequence: TGTGCCAGTAGACTTAGCTCTGGAAACACCATATATTTT. The full variable domain, rest sourced from reference TRBV19 and TRBJ1-3, is DGGITQSPKYLFRKEGQNVTLSCEQNLNHDAMYWYRQDPGQGLRLIYYSQIVNDFQKGDIAEGYSVSREKKESFPLTVTSAQKNPTAFYLCASRLSSGNTIYFGEGSWLTVV.